This T cell receptor (gamma chain) was recorded in a study of intestinal T cells in coeliac disease. Study information: In the TRG cohort, coeliac patients were much younger than controls.

On this clone: What it recognizes is unknown.

The TRG library came from 200 to 250 ng of biopsy DNA amplified with LymphoTrack primers. TCRdb reanalysed the multiplex PCR reads with CATT. The table shows approximately 780 gamma-chain clones, with roughly half occurring only once. Each case's genomic DNA was extracted from ten roughly 5.2-µm formalin-fixed paraffin-embedded scrolls. The CDR3 contains 13 residues. Losses at the gene ends were 0 bases for V and 13 bases for J; bases not matched to a gene: 8. The germline gives CDR1 VINAFY, CDR2 YDVSNSKD. Findings and caveats of the study: With TRG, roughly 94% of biopsies (about 95% of the 54) were classified correctly.

This clonotype originated in a human donor with celiac disease. The chain recombines TRGV5 with TRGJP1. Material: a duodenal biopsy. For the CDR3, the DNA is TGTGCCACCTGGGACAGGGACGCCCTGTTCAAGATATTT. This encodes CATWDRDALFKIF.